The present T cell receptor beta chain was sequenced within a study of blood T cell repertoires in COVID-19. Across the study: Both acute and convalescent COVID-19 samples were obtained from the United States, Italy and Spain. The analysed material was cDNA or gDNA that came from T cells, B-cell-depleted T cells, or PBMCs.

There are 14 residues in the CDR3. Per the germline V gene, CDR1 is SQVTM and CDR2 is ANQGSEA. The V gene end was trimmed by 5 bases and the J gene end by 4 bases; junction bases not matched to a gene: 10. TCRdb's copy holds only in-frame clones and misses some; the assay was immunoSEQ multiplex PCR. Of over 85,000 clones listed, around four fifths were seen once; the top ten hold around 3.3%. Input material: peripheral blood. The sequence was obtained from a man aged 45-60 years with acute or convalescent COVID-19. V gene TRBV29-1 combines with J gene TRBJ2-5; TRBD2 matches at 7 bases. Here the CDR3 reads CSVQPQWEGETQYF. CDR3 nucleotide sequence: TGCAGCGTTCAACCACAGTGGGAGGGAGAGACCCAGTACTTC. Filled out from reference TRBV29-1 and TRBJ2-5, the complete variable domain reads SAVISQKPSRDICQRGTSLTIQCQVDSQVTMMFWYRQQPGQSLTLIATANQGSEATYESGFVIDKFPISRPNLTFSTLTVSNMSPEDSSIYLCSVQPQWEGETQYFGPGTRLLVL.